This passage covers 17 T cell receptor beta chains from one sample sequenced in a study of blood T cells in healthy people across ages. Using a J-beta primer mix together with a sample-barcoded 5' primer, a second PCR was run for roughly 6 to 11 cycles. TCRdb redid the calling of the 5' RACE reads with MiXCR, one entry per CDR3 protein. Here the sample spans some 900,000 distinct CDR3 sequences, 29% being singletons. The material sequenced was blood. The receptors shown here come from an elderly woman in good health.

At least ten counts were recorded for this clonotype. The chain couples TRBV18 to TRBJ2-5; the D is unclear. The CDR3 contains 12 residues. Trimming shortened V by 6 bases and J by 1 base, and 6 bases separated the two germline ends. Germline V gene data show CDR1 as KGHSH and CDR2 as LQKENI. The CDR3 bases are TGTGCCAGCTCCCCAGCCCAAGAGACCCAGTACTTC. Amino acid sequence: CASSPAQETQYF. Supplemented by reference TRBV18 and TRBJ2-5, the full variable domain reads NAGVMQNPRHLVRRRGQEARLRCSPMKGHSHVYWYRQLPEEGLKFMVYLQKENIIDESGMPKERFSAEFPKEGPSILRIQQVVRGDSAAYFCASSPAQETQYFGPGTRLLVL.

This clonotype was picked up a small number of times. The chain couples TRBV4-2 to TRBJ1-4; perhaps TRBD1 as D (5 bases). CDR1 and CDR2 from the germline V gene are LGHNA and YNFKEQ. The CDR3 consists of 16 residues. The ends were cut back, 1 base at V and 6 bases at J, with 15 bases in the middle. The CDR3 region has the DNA TGTGCCAGCAGCCAAGGGGGGGTGAGTGAACATGAAAAACTGTTTTTT. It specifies CASSQGGVSEHEKLFF.

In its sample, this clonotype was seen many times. CDR3 sequence reads: CAISVDSENIQYF. DNA for the CDR3: TGTGCCATCAGCGTGGACAGCGAAAACATTCAGTACTTC. The J gene is TRBJ2-4, the V gene TRBV10-3; TRBD1 might be the D (6 bases). The V gene's germline CDR1 is ENHRY and CDR2 SYGVKD. Deletions cut 6 bases from V and 5 bases from J, with 11 bases between. The CDR3 totals 13 residues.

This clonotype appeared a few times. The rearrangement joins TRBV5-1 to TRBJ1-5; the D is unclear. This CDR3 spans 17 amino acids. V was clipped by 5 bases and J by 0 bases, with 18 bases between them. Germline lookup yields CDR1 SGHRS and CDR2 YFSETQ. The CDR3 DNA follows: TGCGCCAGCAGGGTCCGTGGGCAAACGCATAGCAATCAGCCCCAGCATTTT. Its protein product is CASRVRGQTHSNQPQHF.

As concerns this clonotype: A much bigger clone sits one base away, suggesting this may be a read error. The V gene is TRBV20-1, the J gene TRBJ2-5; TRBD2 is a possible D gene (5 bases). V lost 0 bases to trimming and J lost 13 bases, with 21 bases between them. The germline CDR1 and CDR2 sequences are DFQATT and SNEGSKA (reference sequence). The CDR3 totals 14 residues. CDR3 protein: CSARDVDSLEVVYF. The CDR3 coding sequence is TGCAGTGCTAGAGATGTGGATAGCTTGGAGGTTGTGTACTTC.

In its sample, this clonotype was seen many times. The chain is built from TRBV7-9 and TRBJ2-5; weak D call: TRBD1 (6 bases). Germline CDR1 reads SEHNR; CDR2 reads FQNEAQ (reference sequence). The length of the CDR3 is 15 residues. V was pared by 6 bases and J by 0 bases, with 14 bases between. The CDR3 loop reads CASSRDRSYQETQYF. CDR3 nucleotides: TGTGCCAGCAGTCGCGACAGGTCGTACCAAGAGACCCAGTACTTC.

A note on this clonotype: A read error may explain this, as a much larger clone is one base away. The CDR3 reads CSAWVSGSCEQYF. CDR3 in DNA: TGCAGTGCGTGGGTGTCGGGCTCCTGCGAGCAGTACTTC. The V gene is TRBV20-1, the J gene TRBJ2-7, with D unclear. This CDR3 is 13 amino acids long. In germline, CDR1 is DFQATT, CDR2 SNEGSKA (reference sequence).

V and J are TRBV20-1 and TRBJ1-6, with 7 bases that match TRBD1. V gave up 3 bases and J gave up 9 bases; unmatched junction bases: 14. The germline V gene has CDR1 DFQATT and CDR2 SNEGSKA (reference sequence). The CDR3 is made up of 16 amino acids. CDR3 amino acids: CSASATGASGSSPLHF. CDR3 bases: TGCAGTGCTAGTGCTACAGGGGCTTCTGGTAGTTCACCCCTCCACTTT.

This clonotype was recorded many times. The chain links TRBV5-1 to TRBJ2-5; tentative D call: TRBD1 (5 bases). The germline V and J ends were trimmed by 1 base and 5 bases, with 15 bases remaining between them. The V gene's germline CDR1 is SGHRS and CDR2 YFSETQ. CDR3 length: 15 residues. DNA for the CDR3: TGCGCCAGCAGCTTGAACGACAGAGCGTCGGAGACCCAGTACTTC. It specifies CASSLNDRASETQYF.

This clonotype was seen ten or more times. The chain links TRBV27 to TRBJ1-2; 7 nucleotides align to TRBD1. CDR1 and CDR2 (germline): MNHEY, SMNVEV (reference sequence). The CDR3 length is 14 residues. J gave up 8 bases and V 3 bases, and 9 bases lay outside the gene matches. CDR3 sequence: CASSFRTGLRGYTF. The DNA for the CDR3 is TGTGCCAGCAGTTTTCGGACAGGCTTGAGAGGCTACACCTTC.

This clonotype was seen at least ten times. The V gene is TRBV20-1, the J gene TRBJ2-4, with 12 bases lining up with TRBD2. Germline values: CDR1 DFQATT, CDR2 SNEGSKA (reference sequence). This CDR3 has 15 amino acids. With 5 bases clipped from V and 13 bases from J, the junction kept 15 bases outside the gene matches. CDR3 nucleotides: TGCAGTGCTCGAAAGAGGTCTAGCGGGGGGGATAGGCAGTACTTC. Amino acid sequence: CSARKRSSGGDRQYF.

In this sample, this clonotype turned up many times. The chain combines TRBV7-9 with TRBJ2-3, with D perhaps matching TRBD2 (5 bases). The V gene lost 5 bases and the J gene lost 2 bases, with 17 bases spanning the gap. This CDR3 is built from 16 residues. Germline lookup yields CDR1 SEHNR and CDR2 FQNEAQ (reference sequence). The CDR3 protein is CASSPRGPGPTDTQYF. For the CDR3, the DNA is TGTGCCAGCAGCCCGAGAGGGCCAGGCCCCACAGATACGCAGTATTTT.

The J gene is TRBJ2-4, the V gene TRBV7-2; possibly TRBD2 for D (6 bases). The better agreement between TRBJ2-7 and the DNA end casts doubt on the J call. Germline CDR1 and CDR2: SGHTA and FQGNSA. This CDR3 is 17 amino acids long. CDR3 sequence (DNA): TGTGCCAGCAGCTTAGCGGGCCGGGGGAATAGGTACGACGAGCAGTACTTC. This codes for CASSLAGRGNRYDEQYF.

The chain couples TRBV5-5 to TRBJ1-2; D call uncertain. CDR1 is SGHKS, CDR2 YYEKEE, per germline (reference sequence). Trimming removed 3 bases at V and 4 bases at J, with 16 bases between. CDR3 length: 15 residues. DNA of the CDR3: TGTGCCAGCAGCTCCTTCCCGGTGACGAGCTATGGCTACACCTTC. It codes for CASSSFPVTSYGYTF.

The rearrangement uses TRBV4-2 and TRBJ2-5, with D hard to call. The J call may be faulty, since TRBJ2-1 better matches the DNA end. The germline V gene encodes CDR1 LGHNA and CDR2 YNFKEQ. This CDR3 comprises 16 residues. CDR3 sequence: CASSQDLAAYQETQFF. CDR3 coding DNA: TGTGCCAGCAGCCAAGATTTGGCAGCGTACCAAGAGACCCAGTTCTTC.

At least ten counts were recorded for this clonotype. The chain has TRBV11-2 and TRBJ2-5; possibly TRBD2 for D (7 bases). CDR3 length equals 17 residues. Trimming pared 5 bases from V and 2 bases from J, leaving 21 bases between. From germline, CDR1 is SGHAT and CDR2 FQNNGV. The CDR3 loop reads CASSKNFRGAGQETQYF. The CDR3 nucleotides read TGTGCCAGCAGCAAAAACTTCCGGGGGGCTGGTCAAGAGACCCAGTACTTC. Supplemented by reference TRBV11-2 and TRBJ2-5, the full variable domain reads EAGVAQSPRYKIIEKRQSVAFWCNPISGHATLYWYQQILGQGPKLLIQFQNNGVVDDSQLPKDRFSAERLKGVDSTLKIQPAKLEDSAVYLCASSKNFRGAGQETQYFGPGTRLLVL.

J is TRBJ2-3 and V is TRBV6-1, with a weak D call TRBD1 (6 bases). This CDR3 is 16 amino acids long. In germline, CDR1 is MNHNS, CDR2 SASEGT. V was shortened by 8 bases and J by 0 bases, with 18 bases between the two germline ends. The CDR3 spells CASQSHRAISTDTQYF. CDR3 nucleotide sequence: TGTGCCAGCCAGTCCCACAGGGCCATAAGCACAGATACGCAGTATTTT.